The entry that follows covers one T cell receptor (beta chain) sequence. As yet, its antigen is unknown. The CDR3 runs to 15 residues. The germline CDR1 and CDR2 sequences are SGHTA and FQGNSA. With V trimmed by 4 bases and J by 3 bases, 4 bases remained unmatched. Through a sample-barcoded 5' primer and a J-beta primer mix, a second PCR was run for roughly 7 to 11 cycles. Using its own MiXCR run on the 5' RACE reads, TCRdb lists one record per CDR3 protein. The repertoire holds 270,000 or so distinct CDR3 sequences, 25% to 30% seen once, with 29% in the top ten. The entry originates in a study of blood T cells in healthy people across ages. Points from the study as a whole: Samples with more naive T cells showed higher observed beta diversity.

This receptor was obtained from a woman aged 70-85 years in good health. The chain uses TRBV7-2 and TRBJ2-7; 12 bases fit TRBD1. The sample comprised blood. The chain's CDR3 is CASSSGTGGFYEQYF. The CDR3 bases are TGTGCCAGCAGCTCTGGGACAGGGGGCTTCTACGAGCAGTACTTC. Looking up the rest from reference TRBV7-2 and TRBJ2-7 gives the full variable domain: GAGVSQSPSNKVTEKGKDVELRCDPISGHTALYWYRQSLGQGLEFLIYFQGNSAPDKSGLPSDRFSAERTGGSVSTLTIQRTQQEDSAVYLCASSSGTGGFYEQYFGPGTRLTVT.